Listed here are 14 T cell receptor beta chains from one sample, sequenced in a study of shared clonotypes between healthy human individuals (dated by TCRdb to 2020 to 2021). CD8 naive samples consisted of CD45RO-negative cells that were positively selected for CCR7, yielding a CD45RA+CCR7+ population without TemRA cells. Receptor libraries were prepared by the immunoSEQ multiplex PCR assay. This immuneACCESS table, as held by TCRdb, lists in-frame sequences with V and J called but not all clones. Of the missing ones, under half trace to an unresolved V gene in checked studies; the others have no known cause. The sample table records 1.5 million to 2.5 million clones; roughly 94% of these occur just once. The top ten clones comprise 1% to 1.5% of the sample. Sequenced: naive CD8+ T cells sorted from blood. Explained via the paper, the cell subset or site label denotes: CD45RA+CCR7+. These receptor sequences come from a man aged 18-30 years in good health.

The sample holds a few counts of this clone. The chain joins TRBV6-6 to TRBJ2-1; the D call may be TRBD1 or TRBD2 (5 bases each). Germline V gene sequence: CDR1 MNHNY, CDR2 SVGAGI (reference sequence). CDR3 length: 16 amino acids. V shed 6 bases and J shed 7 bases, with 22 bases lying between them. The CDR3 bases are TGTGCCAGCAGCCACATATCCGGGGCCCAAGGGAATGAGCAGTTCTTC. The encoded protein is CASSHISGAQGNEQFF.

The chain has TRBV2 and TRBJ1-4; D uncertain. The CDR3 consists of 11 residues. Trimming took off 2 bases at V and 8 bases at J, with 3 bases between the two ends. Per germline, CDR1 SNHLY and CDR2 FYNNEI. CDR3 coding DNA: TGTGCCAGCAGTGAAATCGAAAAACTGTTTTTT. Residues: CASSEIEKLFF. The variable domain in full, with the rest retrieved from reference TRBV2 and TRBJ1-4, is EPEVTQTPSHQVTQMGQEVILRCVPISNHLYFYWYRQILGQKVEFLVSFYNNEISEKSEIFDDQFSVERPDGSNFTLKIRSTKLEDSAMYFCASSEIEKLFFGSGTQLSVL.

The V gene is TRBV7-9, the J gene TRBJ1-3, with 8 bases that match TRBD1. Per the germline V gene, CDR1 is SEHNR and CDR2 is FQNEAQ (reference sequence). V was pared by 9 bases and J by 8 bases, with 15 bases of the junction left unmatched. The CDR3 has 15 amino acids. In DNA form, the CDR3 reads TGTGCCAGTCAGGACAGGGCCGTCCGGAGAGACACCATATATTTT. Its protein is CASQDRAVRRDTIYF.

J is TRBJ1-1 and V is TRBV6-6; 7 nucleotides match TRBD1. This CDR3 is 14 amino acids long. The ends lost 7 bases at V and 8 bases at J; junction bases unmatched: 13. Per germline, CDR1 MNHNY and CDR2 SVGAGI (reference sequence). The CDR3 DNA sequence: TGTGCCAGCATCCAACCGGGACAGCAAGGCGAAGCTTTCTTT. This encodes CASIQPGQQGEAFF.

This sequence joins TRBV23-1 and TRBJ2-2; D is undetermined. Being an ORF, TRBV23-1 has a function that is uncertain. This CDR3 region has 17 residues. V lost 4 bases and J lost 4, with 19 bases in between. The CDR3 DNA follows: TGCGCCAGCAGTCCCCTAAGGATGGGTTTGAGCACCGGGGAGCTGTTTTTT. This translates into CASSPLRMGLSTGELFF.

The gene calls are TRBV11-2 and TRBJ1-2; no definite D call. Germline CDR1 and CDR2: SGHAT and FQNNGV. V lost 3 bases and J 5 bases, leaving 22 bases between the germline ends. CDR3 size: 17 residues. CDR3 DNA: TGTGCCAGCAGCTTTTCCGCAGGTATCCCCTTCGAGTATGGCTACACCTTC. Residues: CASSFSAGIPFEYGYTF.

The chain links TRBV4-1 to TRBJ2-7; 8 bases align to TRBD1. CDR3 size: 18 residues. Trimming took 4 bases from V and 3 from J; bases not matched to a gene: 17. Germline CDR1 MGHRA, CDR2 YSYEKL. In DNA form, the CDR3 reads TGCGCCAGCAGCCTGACGGTTCAGGCCAGGGGGCTTGGCTACGAGCAGTACTTC. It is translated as CASSLTVQARGLGYEQYF.

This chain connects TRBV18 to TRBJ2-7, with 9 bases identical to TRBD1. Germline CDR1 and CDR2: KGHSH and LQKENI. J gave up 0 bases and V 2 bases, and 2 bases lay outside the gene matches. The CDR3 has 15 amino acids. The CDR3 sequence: CASSPTGGDSYEQYF. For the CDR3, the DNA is TGTGCCAGCTCACCAACAGGGGGCGACTCCTACGAGCAGTACTTC. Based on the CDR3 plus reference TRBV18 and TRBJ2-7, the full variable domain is NAGVMQNPRHLVRRRGQEARLRCSPMKGHSHVYWYRQLPEEGLKFMVYLQKENIIDESGMPKERFSAEFPKEGPSILRIQQVVRGDSAAYFCASSPTGGDSYEQYFGPGTRLTVT.

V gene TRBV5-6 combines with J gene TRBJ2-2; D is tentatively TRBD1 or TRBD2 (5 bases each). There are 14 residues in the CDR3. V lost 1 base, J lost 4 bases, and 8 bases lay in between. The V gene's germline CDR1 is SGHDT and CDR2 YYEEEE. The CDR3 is CASSLWGSTGELFF. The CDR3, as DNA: TGTGCCAGCAGCTTGTGGGGGTCCACCGGGGAGCTGTTTTTT. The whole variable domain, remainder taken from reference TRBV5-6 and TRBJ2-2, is DAGVTQSPTHLIKTRGQQVTLRCSPKSGHDTVSWYQQALGQGPQFIFQYYEEEERQRGNFPDRFSGHQFPNYSSELNVNALLLGDSALYLCASSLWGSTGELFFGEGSRLTVL.

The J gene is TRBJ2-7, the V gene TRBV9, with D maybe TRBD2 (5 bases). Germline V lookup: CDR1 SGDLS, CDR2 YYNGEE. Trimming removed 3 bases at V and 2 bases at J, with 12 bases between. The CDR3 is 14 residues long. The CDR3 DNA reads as TGTGCCAGCAGCGCCGGGGTGGACGCCTACGAGCAGTACTTC. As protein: CASSAGVDAYEQYF.

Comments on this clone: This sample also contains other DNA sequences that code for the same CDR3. The CDR3 region has the DNA TGTGCCAGCAGCTTGGTCCCAGAGACCCAGTACTTC. It specifies CASSLVPETQYF. The chain is built from TRBV5-6 and TRBJ2-5, with no clear D. From germline, CDR1 is SGHDT and CDR2 YYEEEE. This CDR3 contains 12 residues. The ends were cut back, 0 bases at V and 4 bases at J, with 4 bases in the middle.

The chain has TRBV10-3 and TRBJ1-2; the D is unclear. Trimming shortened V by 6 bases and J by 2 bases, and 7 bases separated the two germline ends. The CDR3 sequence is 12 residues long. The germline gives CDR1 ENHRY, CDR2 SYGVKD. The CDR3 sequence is CAIRESNYGYTF. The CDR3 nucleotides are TGTGCCATCAGGGAGAGCAACTATGGCTACACCTTC.

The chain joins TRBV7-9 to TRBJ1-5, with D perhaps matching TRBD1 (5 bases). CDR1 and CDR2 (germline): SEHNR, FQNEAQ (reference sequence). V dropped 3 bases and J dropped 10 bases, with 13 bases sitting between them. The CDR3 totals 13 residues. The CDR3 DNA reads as TGTGCCAGCAGCTTCCGATCGGGGGGTCCCCAGCATTTT. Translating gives CASSFRSGGPQHF.

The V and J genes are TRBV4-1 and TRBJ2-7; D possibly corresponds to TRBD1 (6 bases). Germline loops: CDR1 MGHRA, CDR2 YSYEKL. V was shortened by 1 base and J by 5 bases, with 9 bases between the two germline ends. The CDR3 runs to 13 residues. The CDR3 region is CASSQAPGDEQYF. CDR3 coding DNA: TGCGCCAGCAGCCAAGCTCCAGGGGACGAGCAGTACTTC.